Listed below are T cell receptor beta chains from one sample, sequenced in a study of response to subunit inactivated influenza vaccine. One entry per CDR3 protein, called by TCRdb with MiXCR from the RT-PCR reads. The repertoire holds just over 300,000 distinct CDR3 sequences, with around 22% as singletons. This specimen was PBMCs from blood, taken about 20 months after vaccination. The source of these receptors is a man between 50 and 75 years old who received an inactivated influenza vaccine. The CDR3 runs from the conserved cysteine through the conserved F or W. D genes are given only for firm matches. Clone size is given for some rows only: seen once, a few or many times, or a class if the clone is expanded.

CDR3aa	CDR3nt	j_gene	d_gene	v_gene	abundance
CASSYFLTDTQYF	TGTGCCAGCAGTTATTTTTTGACAGATACGCAGTATTTT	TRBJ2-3	-	TRBV28	few
CASSLAPRIESTYNSPLHF	TGCGCCAGCAGCTTGGCCCCCCGGATTGAGAGCACCTATAATTCACCCCTCCACTTT	TRBJ1-6	-	TRBV5-1	few
CASSPRQGTTYEQYF	TGCGCCAGCAGCCCCCGACAGGGTACGACCTACGAGCAGTACTTC	TRBJ2-7	TRBD1	TRBV5-1	once
CASSPGQGRGQPQHF	TGTGCCAGCAGCCCTGGACAGGGGAGGGGTCAGCCCCAGCATTTT	TRBJ1-5	TRBD1	TRBV12-3/TRBV12-4	many
CSAETGKWQETQYF	TGCAGTGCCGAGACAGGGAAATGGCAAGAGACCCAGTACTTC	TRBJ2-5	TRBD1	TRBV20-1	few
CASTTADRGNSPLHF	TGTGCCAGCACCACCGCGGACAGGGGTAATTCACCCCTCCACTTT	TRBJ1-6	TRBD1	TRBV6-1	few
CASSDGQGISSYEQYF	TGTGCCAGCAGTGATGGACAGGGGATCAGCTCCTACGAGCAGTACTTC	TRBJ2-7	TRBD1	TRBV25-1	-
CASSDRRQPSGEKLFF	TGTGCCAGCAGTGACAGAAGACAGCCGAGCGGTGAAAAACTGTTTTTT	TRBJ1-4	-	TRBV6-1	few
CASSADRSNSPLHF	TGTGCCAGCAGTGCGGACAGGTCGAATTCACCCCTCCACTTT	TRBJ1-6	TRBD1	TRBV6-1	few
CSVAGEEQFF	TGCAGCGTTGCGGGGGAAGAGCAGTTCTTC	TRBJ2-1	-	TRBV29-1	-
CASSLDFSTEAFF	TGTGCCAGCAGCTTAGACTTCAGCACTGAAGCTTTCTTT	TRBJ1-1	-	TRBV11-3	many
CASSYSDRKRNGYTF	TGTGCCAGCAGTTACTCCGACAGGAAAAGGAATGGCTACACCTTC	TRBJ1-2	-	TRBV6-5	-
CATASTANTGELFF	TGTGCCACCGCAAGCACGGCGAACACCGGGGAGCTGTTTTTT	TRBJ2-2	-	TRBV24-1	-
CASRLGGDTEAFF	TGCGCCAGCAGGTTGGGAGGGGACACTGAAGCTTTCTTT	TRBJ1-1	-	TRBV4-1	-
CASSDTFLGPYNEQFF	TGTGCCAGCAGCGACACCTTCTTGGGTCCCTACAATGAGCAGTTCTTC	TRBJ2-1	-	TRBV7-9	few
CASATGAETQYF	TGTGCTAGCGCAACAGGGGCAGAGACCCAGTACTTC	TRBJ2-5	TRBD1	TRBV12-5	few
CASSLSWLLDYSPGANALTF	TGTGCCAGCAGCTTAAGCTGGCTTCTAGATTACTCTCCTGGGGCCAACGCCCTGACTTTC	TRBJ2-6	-	TRBV7-3	-
CASSSGVRAQETQYF	TGTGCCAGCAGCTCCGGAGTGAGGGCCCAAGAGACCCAGTACTTC	TRBJ2-5	-	TRBV7-9	few
CSASRGVYGYTF	TGCAGTGCTTCCCGGGGCGTTTATGGCTACACCTTC	TRBJ1-2	-	TRBV20-1	-
CASSPPKGNTEAFF	TGTGCCAGCAGCCCCCCAAAGGGGAACACTGAAGCTTTCTTT	TRBJ1-1	-	TRBV3-1	few
CASIGWRTEAFF	TGTGCCAGCATAGGGTGGAGGACTGAAGCTTTCTTT	TRBJ1-1	-	TRBV27	-
CASSPSSGRGTDTQYF	TGTGCCAGCTCACCCTCCAGCGGGAGGGGCACAGATACGCAGTATTTT	TRBJ2-3	TRBD2	TRBV18	-
CASSPPEGSGGYTF	TGTGCCAGCAGCCCCCCGGAGGGGTCGGGGGGCTACACCTTC	TRBJ1-2	-	TRBV7-9	-
CASREDTDTQYF	TGCGCCAGCCGCGAAGACACAGATACGCAGTATTTT	TRBJ2-3	-	TRBV5-1	few
CSVESVAGTHNEQFF	TGCAGCGTTGAATCGGTAGCGGGGACACACAATGAGCAGTTCTTC	TRBJ2-1	TRBD2	TRBV29-1	-
CASSSTGSTEAFF	TGTGCCAGCAGCTCCACAGGGAGCACTGAAGCTTTCTTT	TRBJ1-1	-	TRBV12-3/TRBV12-4	many
CASSGGNTDTQYF	TGTGCCAGCAGTGGCGGGAACACAGATACGCAGTATTTT	TRBJ2-3	-	TRBV2	few
CASSLGPGGGKLFF	TGCGCCAGCAGCTTGGGACCAGGGGGGGGAAAACTGTTTTTT	TRBJ1-4	TRBD1	TRBV5-1	-
CASSQGRTDGGEQYF	TGTGCCAGCAGCCAAGGACGTACGGATGGTGGCGAGCAGTACTTC	TRBJ2-7	-	TRBV3-1	few
CASTLGQGELDEQYF	TGTGCCAGCACCCTCGGACAGGGTGAACTGGACGAGCAGTACTTC	TRBJ2-7	TRBD1	TRBV28	few
CASSQGQGRNTIYF	TGTGCCAGCAGCCAAGGACAGGGTCGGAACACCATATATTTT	TRBJ1-3	TRBD1	TRBV3-1	many
CASSLSPREGTNYGYTF	TGCGCCAGCAGCTTGTCCCCTCGCGAGGGGACTAACTATGGCTACACCTTC	TRBJ1-2	-	TRBV5-1	-
CATSSDRVVEKLFF	TGTGCCACCAGCAGTGACAGGGTCGTAGAAAAACTGTTTTTT	TRBJ1-4	TRBD1	TRBV15	many
CSVETEMNTEAFF	TGCAGCGTTGAGACCGAAATGAACACTGAAGCTTTCTTT	TRBJ1-1	-	TRBV29-1	-
CASTTGGGNQPQHF	TGTGCCAGTACCACAGGGGGAGGCAATCAGCCCCAGCATTTT	TRBJ1-5	TRBD1	TRBV19	-
CASSLARNTIYF	TGTGCCAGCAGCTTAGCTCGGAACACCATATATTTT	TRBJ1-3	-	TRBV7-2	few
CSARDPAAGNTVYF	TGCAGTGCTAGAGATCCGGCTGCTGGAAACACCGTATATTTT	TRBJ1-3	-	TRBV20-1	few
CASGSPGTSGAYQETQYF	TGTGCCAGCGGATCTCCCGGGACTAGCGGGGCCTACCAAGAGACCCAGTACTTC	TRBJ2-5	TRBD2	TRBV11-2	-
CASSAGWGRSNSPLHF	TGTGCCAGCAGTGCCGGGTGGGGAAGATCTAATTCACCCCTCCACTTT	TRBJ1-6	-	TRBV2	few
CASSEIRDSNYGYTF	TGTGCCAGCAGTGAAATCCGGGACAGTAACTATGGCTACACCTTC	TRBJ1-2	TRBD1	TRBV6-1	many
CASLPGTAFYGYTF	TGTGCCAGCCTTCCCGGGACAGCTTTCTATGGCTACACCTTC	TRBJ1-2	TRBD1	TRBV6-1	-
CSVETQPSRGRGTQYF	TGCAGCGTTGAAACCCAACCCAGCAGGGGTCGGGGGACCCAGTACTTC	TRBJ2-5	-	TRBV29-1	few
CASSIDRPRGNQPQHF	TGTGCCAGTAGTATAGATCGTCCGAGGGGTAATCAGCCCCAGCATTTT	TRBJ1-5	-	TRBV19	many
CCTGGELFF	TGTTGTACCGGCGGGGAGCTGTTTTTT	TRBJ2-2	-	TRBV7-9	-
CASSLSFVDTEAFF	TGTGCCAGCAGCTTAAGTTTCGTGGACACTGAAGCTTTCTTT	TRBJ1-1	-	TRBV7-2	few
CASSHYRGAKPELFF	TGTGCCAGCAGCCATTACAGGGGCGCTAAACCGGAACTGTTTTTT	TRBJ1-4	TRBD1	TRBV11-2	-
CASSQVGGELSALHF	TGCGCCAGCAGCCAAGTAGGAGGAGAGCTTTCAGCCCTCCACTTT	TRBJ1-6	-	TRBV4-1	-
CAISTSEETQYF	TGTGCCATCAGCACTAGTGAGGAGACCCAGTACTTC	TRBJ2-5	-	TRBV10-3	many
CATSRDKNLYGYTF	TGTGCCACCAGCAGAGATAAGAACCTCTATGGCTACACCTTC	TRBJ1-2	-	TRBV15	-
CSVEGYPKETQYF	TGCAGCGTTGAAGGGTACCCTAAAGAGACCCAGTACTTC	TRBJ2-5	-	TRBV29-1	few
CASSIDGGDQPQHF	TGTGCCAGTAGTATAGATGGAGGAGATCAGCCCCAGCATTTT	TRBJ1-5	-	TRBV19	few
CASSHVLASTGELFF	TGCGCCAGCAGCCATGTTCTAGCTTCGACCGGGGAGCTGTTTTTT	TRBJ2-2	-	TRBV4-3	-
CASSPLGTDPDQPQHF	TGTGCCAGCAGCCCCTTAGGAACAGACCCCGATCAGCCCCAGCATTTT	TRBJ1-5	-	TRBV7-9	-
CASSLEPVNSGANVLTF	TGCGCCAGCAGCTTGGAACCTGTCAACTCTGGGGCCAACGTCCTGACTTTC	TRBJ2-6	-	TRBV5-1	-
CASSEFRVANQETQYF	TGTGCCAGCAGTGAATTCAGGGTTGCGAACCAAGAGACCCAGTACTTC	TRBJ2-5	-	TRBV25-1	-